The 27 T cell receptor beta chains listed next were all sequenced from one sample in a study of early T cells in non-severe SARS-CoV-2 infection. TCRdb passed the 5' RACE reads through MiXCR, listing each CDR3 protein once. The sample shows 55,000 or so distinct CDR3 sequences, 9.5% to 15% of them seen only once. Specimen: whole blood. Receptors were obtained from an adult who was a healthcare worker with PCR-confirmed SARS-CoV-2 infection or an uninfected control (not recorded which).

Concerning this clonotype itself: It may be a read error: a sequence one base away is much more abundant. This chain connects TRBV15 to TRBJ2-1; D not resolved. Trimming removed 0 bases at V and 5 bases at J, with 11 bases between. Per the germline V gene, CDR1 is LNHNV and CDR2 is YYDKDF (reference sequence). This CDR3 is 15 amino acids long. CDR3 sequence (DNA): TGTGCCACCAGCAGAGATACGGCAGGTCACAATGAGCAGTTCTTC. This translates into CATSRDTAGHNEQFF. The whole variable domain, filled in from reference TRBV15 and TRBJ2-1, reads DAMVIQNPRYQVTQFGKPVTLSCSQTLNHNVMYWYQQKSSQAPKLLFHYYDKDFNNEADTPDNFQSRRPNTSFCFLDIRSPGLGDTAMYLCATSRDTAGHNEQFFGPGTRLTVL.

This clonotype came up many times. This sequence joins TRBV11-2 and TRBJ2-7; 9 bases are a match to TRBD1. The CDR3 sequence is 15 residues long. CDR1 and CDR2 (germline): SGHAT, FQNNGV. Unmatched junction bases numbered 13, after V lost 2 bases and J lost 11 bases. CDR3 DNA sequence: TGTGCCAGCAGCTTATCCCCAGACAGGGGGACCGCCGAGTACTTC. Protein: CASSLSPDRGTAEYF.

The rearrangement links TRBV6-1 to TRBJ2-3; 13 positions match TRBD2. Trimming removed 6 bases from V and 6 bases from J; junction bases left unmatched: 6. Germline CDR1 reads MNHNS; CDR2 reads SASEGT. This CDR3 comprises 15 residues. The CDR3 spells CASRRTSGGGDTQYF. CDR3 DNA: TGTGCCAGCAGACGGACTAGCGGGGGAGGGGATACGCAGTATTTT.

The sample holds a few counts of this clonotype. The rearrangement links TRBV10-2 to TRBJ2-3, with D possibly being TRBD2 (5 bases). Trimming shortened V by 6 bases and J by 6 bases, and 13 bases separated the two germline ends. The CDR3 totals 13 residues. Germline V gives CDR1 WSHSY, CDR2 SAAADI. This CDR3 reads CASRRVPPDTQYF. CDR3 DNA: TGCGCCAGCAGGCGGGTCCCCCCTGATACGCAGTATTTT.

Concerning this clonotype itself: The junction departs from germline at one end; a sequencing error may be responsible. The chain links TRBV5-1 to TRBJ1-1; D possibly corresponds to TRBD1 (5 bases). This CDR3 is built from 14 residues. Germline V gives CDR1 SGHRS, CDR2 YFSETQ. DNA of the CDR3: TGCGCCAGCAGCTTGGGGGACTTGGACACTCAAGCTTTCTTT. It codes for CASSLGDLDTQAFF.

The chain links TRBV5-1 to TRBJ2-3; D not resolved. The CDR3 is 13 amino acids. From germline, CDR1 is SGHRS and CDR2 YFSETQ. Trimming shortened V by 5 bases and J by 2 bases, and 9 bases separated the two germline ends. The CDR3 nucleotides read TGCGCCAGCAGGTCACAGCTCACAGATACGCAGTATTTT. It yields the protein CASRSQLTDTQYF. The whole variable domain, filled in from reference TRBV5-1 and TRBJ2-3, reads KAGVTQTPRYLIKTRGQQVTLSCSPISGHRSVSWYQQTPGQGLQFLFEYFSETQRNKGNFPGRFSGRQFSNSRSEMNVSTLELGDSALYLCASRSQLTDTQYFGPGTRLTVL.

The chain links TRBV6-1 to TRBJ2-1, with 8 bases lining up with TRBD2. Germline trimming cut 3 bases from V and 15 bases from J; bases unmatched to any gene: 7. Germline-derived CDR1 and CDR2 are MNHNS and SASEGT. This CDR3 spans 12 amino acids. CDR3 sequence reads: CASSDATSEAFF. The CDR3 coding sequence is TGTGCCAGCAGTGATGCGACTAGCGAGGCGTTCTTC.

The chain couples TRBV29-1 to TRBJ2-1; D unclear. CDR1 and CDR2 (germline): SQVTM, ANQGSEA. The length of the CDR3 is 8 residues. V dropped 3 bases and J dropped 15 bases, with 6 bases sitting between them. CDR3 sequence (DNA): TGCAGCGTTGATTCTTCGTTCTTC. Translation: CSVDSSFF.

The chain employs TRBV10-1 and TRBJ2-1; possibly TRBD2 for D (7 bases). V was shortened by 0 bases and J by 5 bases, with 14 bases between the two germline ends. The CDR3 totals 16 residues. CDR1 and CDR2 (germline): WNHNN, SYGVQD (reference sequence). The CDR3 sequence is CASSESPGGGHNEQFF. Written as DNA, the CDR3 is TGCGCCAGCAGTGAGTCCCCGGGGGGCGGCCACAATGAGCAGTTCTTC.

A remark on this clonotype: A read error may explain this, as a much larger clone is one base away. In nucleotides, the CDR3 is TGTGTCAGCCGAACGGGCCAAACACCCCTCCACTTT. This sequence encodes CVSRTGQTPLHF. The chain combines TRBV6-5 with TRBJ1-6; D gene unclear. The CDR3 extends over 12 amino acids. Germline V gene sequence: CDR1 MNHEY, CDR2 SVGAGI.

This clonotype was seen a handful of times. Sequence at one end of the junction differs from germline and may be a read error. DNA for the CDR3: TGCAGCGTTGTACGCGGGGGCACGGATACGCAGTATTTT. Its translation is CSVVRGGTDTQYF. This chain uses TRBV29-1 with TRBJ2-3; D might be TRBD2 (7 bases). The germline V gene has CDR1 SQVTM and CDR2 ANQGSEA. The CDR3 covers 13 residues.

This clonotype has just one count. The rearrangement joins TRBV6-5 to TRBJ1-1; D call uncertain. This CDR3 has 13 amino acids. Germline-derived CDR1 and CDR2 are MNHEY and SVGAGI. Deletions cut 6 bases from V and 1 base from J, with 9 bases between. The CDR3 sequence is CASSLSENTEAFF. CDR3 in DNA: TGTGCCAGCAGCCTTTCCGAGAACACTGAAGCTTTCTTT.

The rearrangement joins TRBV20-1 to TRBJ1-3, with D possibly TRBD1 on 6 matching bases. Trimming removed 7 bases at V and 4 bases at J, with 20 bases between. Germline lookup yields CDR1 DFQATT and CDR2 SNEGSKA (reference sequence). The CDR3 loop spans 15 amino acids. CDR3 DNA: TGCAGTGTCATGACAACAGGGCAATCGGGAAACACCATATATTTT. It is translated as CSVMTTGQSGNTIYF.

This clonotype appeared many times. The V call is TRBV6-2 or TRBV6-3, the J call TRBJ1-1; D gene ambiguous. CDR3 length equals 15 residues. The V gene's germline CDR1 is MNHEY and CDR2 SVGEGT. V lost 7 bases and J lost 5, with 20 bases in between. The CDR3 DNA reads TGTGCCAGCACCACCCCGGGAGGTGGACGAACTGAAGCTTTCTTT. Its protein is CASTTPGGGRTEAFF.

This chain joins TRBV6-2 or TRBV6-3 and TRBJ1-2, with 8 bases fitting TRBD1. The V gene end was trimmed by 6 bases and the J gene end by 8 bases; junction bases not matched to a gene: 11. Germline CDR1 reads MNHEY; CDR2 reads SVGEGT. The CDR3 consists of 14 residues. CDR3 amino acids: CASRSTGALGGYTF. The CDR3 DNA sequence: TGTGCCAGCAGGTCGACAGGGGCGTTGGGAGGCTACACCTTC.

V is TRBV6-2 or TRBV6-3 and J is TRBJ1-1, with D possibly being TRBD1 (6 bases). The germline V and J ends were trimmed by 5 bases and 0 bases, with 13 bases remaining between them. Germline V CDR1 and CDR2: MNHEY, SVGEGT. This CDR3 is 15 amino acids long. The CDR3 loop is CASSHRGAVNTEAFF. In DNA form, the CDR3 reads TGTGCCAGCAGTCATCGGGGGGCGGTGAACACTGAAGCTTTCTTT.

This clonotype appeared a few times. The rearrangement links TRBV11-2 to TRBJ2-5; D perhaps matches TRBD1 (7 bases). The V end was cut by 8 bases, the J end by 2 bases, with 21 bases between. Per germline, CDR1 SGHAT and CDR2 FQNNGV. The CDR3 is 16 amino acids. This CDR3 is CASGGETGYTQETQYF. CDR3 DNA sequence: TGTGCCAGCGGAGGGGAGACAGGGTATACTCAAGAGACCCAGTACTTC.

The chain couples TRBV12-3 or TRBV12-4 to TRBJ1-1, with D hard to call. V was clipped by 6 bases and J by 5 bases, with 10 bases between them. The CDR3 is 12 residues long. The CDR3 protein is CASRPERTEAFF. CDR3 nucleotides: TGTGCCAGCAGGCCCGAACGGACTGAAGCTTTCTTT.

This clonotype was picked up many times. The chain recombines TRBV12-3 or TRBV12-4 with TRBJ2-1, with D maybe TRBD2 (5 bases). CDR3 size: 14 residues. The V end lost 6 bases, the J end lost 2 bases, and 11 bases lay between the germline ends. CDR3 sequence reads: CASRTTTTYNEQFF. CDR3 sequence (DNA): TGTGCCAGCAGAACCACGACTACCTACAATGAGCAGTTCTTC.

This clonotype was seen at least ten times. This chain joins TRBV5-1 and TRBJ1-1, with D possibly being TRBD1 (6 bases). The CDR3 has 14 residues. V shed 6 bases and J shed 5 bases, with 17 bases lying between them. Germline lookup yields CDR1 SGHRS and CDR2 YFSETQ. The CDR3 DNA reads as TGCGCCAGCACGCAGAGCCGGGGGCGGACTGAAGCTTTCTTT. Translating it yields CASTQSRGRTEAFF.

The chain recombines TRBV10-3 with TRBJ1-2; D is possibly TRBD1 (5 bases). Germline CDR1 reads ENHRY; CDR2 reads SYGVKD. The CDR3 covers 12 residues. Trimming cost V 8 bases and J 8 bases, with 15 bases left between them. CDR3 in DNA: TGTGCCATCCAGGGCCGGGAGGAGGGCTACACCTTC. Translated, it gives CAIQGREEGYTF.

The V and J genes are TRBV5-1 and TRBJ1-5; unclear D gene. Germline CDR1 reads SGHRS; CDR2 reads YFSETQ. V dropped 0 bases and J dropped 1 base, with 5 bases sitting between them. This CDR3 is built from 14 residues. The CDR3 protein is CASSLEGSNQPQHF. As DNA, the CDR3 is TGCGCCAGCAGCTTGGAGGGCAGCAATCAGCCCCAGCATTTT.

The table lists this clonotype with many counts. The chain links TRBV4-1 to TRBJ1-2; D is possibly TRBD1 (5 bases). V shed 3 bases and J shed 6 bases, with 11 bases lying between them. Germline CDR1 MGHRA, CDR2 YSYEKL. The CDR3 has 13 amino acids. The CDR3 sequence: CASSHQGPHGYTF. CDR3 nucleotide sequence: TGCGCCAGCAGCCACCAGGGTCCCCATGGCTACACCTTC.

This chain connects TRBV2 to TRBJ1-5, with D tentatively TRBD1 (6 bases). Germline V lookup: CDR1 SNHLY, CDR2 FYNNEI. Trimming removed 4 bases from V and 5 bases from J, with 18 bases in between. CDR3 length: 16 residues. The chain's CDR3 is CASSGQAGPSDQPQHF. The DNA of the CDR3 is TGTGCCAGCAGTGGACAGGCCGGACCTTCCGATCAGCCCCAGCATTTT.

This clonotype has more than one count but fewer than ten. The rearrangement uses TRBV20-1 and TRBJ2-7, with a tentative D call TRBD2 (6 bases). Germline CDR1 is DFQATT and CDR2 is SNEGSKA (reference sequence). V lost 2 bases, J lost 0 bases, and 14 bases lay in between. This CDR3 is 15 amino acids long. The CDR3 bases are TGCAGTGCTAGACGCCGGGACTTAAGCTCCTACGAGCAGTACTTC. It codes for CSARRRDLSSYEQYF.

This rearrangement joins TRBV10-3 to TRBJ1-6; D is unresolved. Germline-derived CDR1 and CDR2 are ENHRY and SYGVKD. The CDR3 is made up of 16 amino acids. V was cut by 2 bases and J by 7 bases, with 15 bases left in between. The CDR3 protein is CAISEAGSGGNSPLHF. DNA of the CDR3: TGTGCCATCAGTGAGGCAGGAAGTGGCGGGAATTCACCCCTCCACTTT.

This clonotype was counted many times. The V gene is TRBV12-3 or TRBV12-4, the J gene TRBJ2-7; 9 bases line up with TRBD1. Trimming cost V 6 bases and J 6 bases; bases outside gene matches: 9. The CDR3 extends over 14 amino acids. CDR3 sequence (DNA): TGTGCCAGCAGCCCGGGACAGGGAAAACGCGAGCAGTACTTC. It codes for CASSPGQGKREQYF.